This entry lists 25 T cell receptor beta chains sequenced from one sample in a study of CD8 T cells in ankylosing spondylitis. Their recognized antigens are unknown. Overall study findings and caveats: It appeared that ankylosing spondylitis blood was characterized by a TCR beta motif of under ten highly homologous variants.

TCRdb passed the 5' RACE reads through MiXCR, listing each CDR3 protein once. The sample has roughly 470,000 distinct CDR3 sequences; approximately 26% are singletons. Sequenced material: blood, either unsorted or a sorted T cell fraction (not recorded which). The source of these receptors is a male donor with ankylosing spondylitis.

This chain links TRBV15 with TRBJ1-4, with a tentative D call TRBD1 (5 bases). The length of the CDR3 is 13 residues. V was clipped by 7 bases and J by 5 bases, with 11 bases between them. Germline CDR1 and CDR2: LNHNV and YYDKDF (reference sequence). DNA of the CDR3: TGTGCCACCACACAGGACTTGAATGAAAAACTGTTTTTT. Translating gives CATTQDLNEKLFF.

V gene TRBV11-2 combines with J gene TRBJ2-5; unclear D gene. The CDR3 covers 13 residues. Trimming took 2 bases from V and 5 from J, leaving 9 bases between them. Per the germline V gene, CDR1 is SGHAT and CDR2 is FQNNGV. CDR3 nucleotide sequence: TGTGCCAGCAGCTTAACACGGCATGAGACCCAGTACTTC. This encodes CASSLTRHETQYF. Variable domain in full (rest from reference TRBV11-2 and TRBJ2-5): EAGVAQSPRYKIIEKRQSVAFWCNPISGHATLYWYQQILGQGPKLLIQFQNNGVVDDSQLPKDRFSAERLKGVDSTLKIQPAKLEDSAVYLCASSLTRHETQYFGPGTRLLVL.

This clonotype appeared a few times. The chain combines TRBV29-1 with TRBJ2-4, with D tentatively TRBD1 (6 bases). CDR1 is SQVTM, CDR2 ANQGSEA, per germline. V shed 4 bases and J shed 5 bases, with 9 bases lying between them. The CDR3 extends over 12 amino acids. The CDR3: CSVVAGENIQYF. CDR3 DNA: TGCAGCGTTGTGGCAGGGGAAAACATTCAGTACTTC.

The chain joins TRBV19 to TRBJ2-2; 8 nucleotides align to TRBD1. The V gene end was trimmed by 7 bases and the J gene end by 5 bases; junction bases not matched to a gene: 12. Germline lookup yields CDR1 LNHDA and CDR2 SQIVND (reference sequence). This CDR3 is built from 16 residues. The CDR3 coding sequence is TGTGCCAGTACCCCGGCCCGGACAGGGCTAACCGGGGAGCTGTTTTTT. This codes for CASTPARTGLTGELFF.

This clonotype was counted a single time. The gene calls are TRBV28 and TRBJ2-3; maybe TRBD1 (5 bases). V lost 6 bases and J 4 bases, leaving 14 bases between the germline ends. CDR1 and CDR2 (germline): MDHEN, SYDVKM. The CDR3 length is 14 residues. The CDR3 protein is CASSLIRGPDTQYF. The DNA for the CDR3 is TGTGCCAGCAGCCTTATTAGGGGCCCAGATACGCAGTATTTT.

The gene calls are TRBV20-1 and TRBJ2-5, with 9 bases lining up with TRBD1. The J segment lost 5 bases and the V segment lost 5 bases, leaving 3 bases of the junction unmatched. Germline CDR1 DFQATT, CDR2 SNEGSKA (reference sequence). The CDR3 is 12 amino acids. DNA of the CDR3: TGCAGTGCTGGGGACAGGGCGGAGACCCAGTACTTC. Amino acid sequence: CSAGDRAETQYF.

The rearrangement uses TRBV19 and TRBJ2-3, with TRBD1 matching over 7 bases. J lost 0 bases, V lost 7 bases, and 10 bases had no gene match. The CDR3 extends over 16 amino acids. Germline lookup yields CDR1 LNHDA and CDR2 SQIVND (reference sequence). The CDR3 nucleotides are TGTGCCAGTACCCGGACAGGAGCGATTAGCACAGATACGCAGTATTTT. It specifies CASTRTGAISTDTQYF.

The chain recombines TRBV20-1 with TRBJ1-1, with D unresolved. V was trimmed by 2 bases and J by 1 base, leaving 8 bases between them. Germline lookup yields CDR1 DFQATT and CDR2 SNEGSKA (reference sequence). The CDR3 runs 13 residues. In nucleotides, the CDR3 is TGCAGTGCTAGATCTCAACCGAACACTGAAGCTTTCTTT. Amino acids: CSARSQPNTEAFF.

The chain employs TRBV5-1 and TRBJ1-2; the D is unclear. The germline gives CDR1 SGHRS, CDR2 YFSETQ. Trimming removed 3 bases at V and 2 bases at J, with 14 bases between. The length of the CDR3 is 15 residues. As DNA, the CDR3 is TGCGCCAGCAGCTGGGCAAGAGGCACCAACTATGGCTACACCTTC. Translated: CASSWARGTNYGYTF.

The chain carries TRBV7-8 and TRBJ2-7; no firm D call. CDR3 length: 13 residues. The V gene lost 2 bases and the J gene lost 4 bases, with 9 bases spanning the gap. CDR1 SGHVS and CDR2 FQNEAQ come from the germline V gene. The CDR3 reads CASSLRWKYEQYF. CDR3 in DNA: TGTGCCAGCAGCTTAAGGTGGAAATACGAGCAGTACTTC.

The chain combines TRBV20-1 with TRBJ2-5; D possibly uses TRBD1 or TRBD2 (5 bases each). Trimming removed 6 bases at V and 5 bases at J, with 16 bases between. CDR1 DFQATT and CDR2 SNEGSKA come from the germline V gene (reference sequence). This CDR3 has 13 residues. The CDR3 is CSAAGTPWETQYF. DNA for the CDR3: TGCAGTGCGGCCGGGACCCCCTGGGAGACCCAGTACTTC.

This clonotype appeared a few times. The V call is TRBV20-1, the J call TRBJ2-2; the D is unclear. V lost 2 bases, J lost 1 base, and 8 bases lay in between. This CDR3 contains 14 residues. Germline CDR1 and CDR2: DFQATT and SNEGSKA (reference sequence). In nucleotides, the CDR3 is TGCAGTGCTAGAAGGCGTCTGAACACCGGGGAGCTGTTTTTT. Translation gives CSARRRLNTGELFF.

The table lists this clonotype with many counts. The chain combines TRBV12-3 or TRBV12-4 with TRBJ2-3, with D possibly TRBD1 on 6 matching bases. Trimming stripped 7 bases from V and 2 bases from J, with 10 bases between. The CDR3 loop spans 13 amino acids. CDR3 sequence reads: CASTRDTTDTQYF. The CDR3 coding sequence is TGTGCCAGCACCAGGGACACCACAGATACGCAGTATTTT.

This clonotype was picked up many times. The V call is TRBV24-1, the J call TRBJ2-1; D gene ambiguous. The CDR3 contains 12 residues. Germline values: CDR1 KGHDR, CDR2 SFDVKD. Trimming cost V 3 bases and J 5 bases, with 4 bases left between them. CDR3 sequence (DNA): TGTGCCACCAGTGATCGGGACAATGAGCAGTTCTTC. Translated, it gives CATSDRDNEQFF.

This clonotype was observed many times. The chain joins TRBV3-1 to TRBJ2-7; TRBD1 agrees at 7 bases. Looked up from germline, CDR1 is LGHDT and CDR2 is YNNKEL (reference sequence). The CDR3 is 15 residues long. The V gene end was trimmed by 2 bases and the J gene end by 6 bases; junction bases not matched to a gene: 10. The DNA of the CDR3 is TGTGCCAGCAGCCAACCTCAACAGGGGCCAGGCGAGCAGTACTTC. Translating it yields CASSQPQQGPGEQYF.

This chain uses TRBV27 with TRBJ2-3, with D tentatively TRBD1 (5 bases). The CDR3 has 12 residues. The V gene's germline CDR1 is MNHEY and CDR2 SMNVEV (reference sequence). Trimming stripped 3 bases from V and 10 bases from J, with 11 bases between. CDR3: CASSFRGRAQYF. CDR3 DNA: TGTGCCAGCAGTTTTAGGGGCCGGGCGCAGTATTTT.

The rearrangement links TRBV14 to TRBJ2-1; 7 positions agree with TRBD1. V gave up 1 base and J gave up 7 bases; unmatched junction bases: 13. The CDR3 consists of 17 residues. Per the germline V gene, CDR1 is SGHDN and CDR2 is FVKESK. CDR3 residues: CASSQVLRGQMKNEQFF. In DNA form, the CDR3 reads TGTGCCAGCAGCCAAGTTTTGAGGGGGCAGATGAAGAATGAGCAGTTCTTC. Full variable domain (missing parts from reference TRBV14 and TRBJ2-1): EAGVTQFPSHSVIEKGQTVTLRCDPISGHDNLYWYRRVMGKEIKFLLHFVKESKQDESGMPNNRFLAERTGGTYSTLKVQPAELEDSGVYFCASSQVLRGQMKNEQFFGPGTRLTVL.

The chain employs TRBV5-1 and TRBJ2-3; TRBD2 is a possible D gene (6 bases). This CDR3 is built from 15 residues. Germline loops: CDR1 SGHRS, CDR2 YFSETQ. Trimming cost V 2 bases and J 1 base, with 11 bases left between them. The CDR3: CASSFSSGRTDTQYF. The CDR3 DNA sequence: TGCGCCAGCAGCTTTAGTAGCGGACGCACAGATACGCAGTATTTT.

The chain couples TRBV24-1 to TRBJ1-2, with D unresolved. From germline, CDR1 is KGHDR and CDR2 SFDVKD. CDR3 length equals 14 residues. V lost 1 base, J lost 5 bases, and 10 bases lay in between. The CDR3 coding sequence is TGTGCCACCAGTGATTTCGGAACAGAGTATGGCTACACCTTC. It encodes CATSDFGTEYGYTF.

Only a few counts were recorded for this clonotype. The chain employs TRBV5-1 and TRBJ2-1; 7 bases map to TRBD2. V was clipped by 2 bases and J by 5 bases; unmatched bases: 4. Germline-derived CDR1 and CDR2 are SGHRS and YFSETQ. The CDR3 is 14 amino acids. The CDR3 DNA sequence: TGCGCCAGCAGCTTAGGGACTACAAACAATGAGCAGTTCTTC. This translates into CASSLGTTNNEQFF.

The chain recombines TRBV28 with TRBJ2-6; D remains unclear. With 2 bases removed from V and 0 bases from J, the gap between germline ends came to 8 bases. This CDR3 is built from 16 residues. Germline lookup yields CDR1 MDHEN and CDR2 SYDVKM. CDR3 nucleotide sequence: TGTGCCAGCAGTTTAGTCTCTCCCTCTGGGGCCAACGTCCTGACTTTC. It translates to CASSLVSPSGANVLTF.

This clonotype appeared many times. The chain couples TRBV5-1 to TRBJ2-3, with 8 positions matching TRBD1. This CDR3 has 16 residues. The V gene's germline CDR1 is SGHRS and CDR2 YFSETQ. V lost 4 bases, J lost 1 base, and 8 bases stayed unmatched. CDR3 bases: TGCGCCAGCAGCCCCCGTGCAGGGGGCGGCACAGATACGCAGTATTTT. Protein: CASSPRAGGGTDTQYF.

The CDR3 DNA sequence: TGTGCCAGCAGCCAAGTTCATGGGCTTGGGGCCGGGGAGCTGTTTTTT. This encodes CASSQVHGLGAGELFF. The chain has TRBV14 and TRBJ2-2; no clear D gene. The V end lost 1 base, the J end lost 6 bases, and 15 bases lay between the germline ends. The CDR3 contains 16 residues. From germline, CDR1 is SGHDN and CDR2 FVKESK.

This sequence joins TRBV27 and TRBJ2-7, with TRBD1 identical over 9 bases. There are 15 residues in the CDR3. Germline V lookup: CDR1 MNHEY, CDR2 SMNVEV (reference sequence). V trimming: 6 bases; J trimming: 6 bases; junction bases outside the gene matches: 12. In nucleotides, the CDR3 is TGTGCCAGCAGCGAAACAGGGGGCGGCCGTCTCGAGCAGTACTTC. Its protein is CASSETGGGRLEQYF.

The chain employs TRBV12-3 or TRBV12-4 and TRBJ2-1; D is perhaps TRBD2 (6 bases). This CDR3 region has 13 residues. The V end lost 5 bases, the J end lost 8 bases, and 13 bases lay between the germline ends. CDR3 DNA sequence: TGTGCCAGCAGTCCTGGGACTTTCGATGAGCAGTTCTTC. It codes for CASSPGTFDEQFF.